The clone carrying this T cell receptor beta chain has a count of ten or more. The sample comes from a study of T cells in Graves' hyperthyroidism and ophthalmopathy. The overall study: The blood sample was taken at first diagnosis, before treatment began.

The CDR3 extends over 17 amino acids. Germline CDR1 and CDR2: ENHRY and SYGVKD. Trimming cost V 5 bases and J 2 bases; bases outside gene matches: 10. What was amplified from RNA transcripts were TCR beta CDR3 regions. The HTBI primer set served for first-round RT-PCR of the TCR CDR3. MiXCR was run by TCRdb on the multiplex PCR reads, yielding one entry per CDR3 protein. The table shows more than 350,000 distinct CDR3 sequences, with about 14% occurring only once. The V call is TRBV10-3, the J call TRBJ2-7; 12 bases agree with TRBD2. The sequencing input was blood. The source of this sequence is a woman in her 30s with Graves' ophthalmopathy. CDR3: CAISSSWGLAGTYEQYF. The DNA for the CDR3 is TGTGCCATCAGTTCTTCCTGGGGACTAGCGGGTACCTACGAGCAGTACTTC.